The source of this T cell receptor (beta chain) is a study of blood T cell repertoires in COVID-19. Study-wide background: From the United States, Italy and Spain came samples of acute and convalescent COVID-19.

The CDR3 consists of 17 residues. The germline V gene encodes CDR1 LGHNA and CDR2 YNFKEQ. V was clipped by 1 base and J by 2 bases; unmatched bases: 5. In the source study's methods: Quantification of nucleated cells was approximated via reference gene primer amplification. Generated by immunoSEQ multiplex PCR, the TCRdb table keeps only in-frame clones and is missing some. V, J and clone size are those of that table, while D and trimming were read from the DNA. Among over 60,000 clones listed, roughly 81% were seen once. The source of this sequence is a human donor in a cohort sampled during active COVID-19. The V gene is TRBV4-2, the J gene TRBJ2-1, with 10 bases fitting TRBD2. Sequenced sample: peripheral blood. As DNA, the CDR3 is TGTGCCAGCAGCCAAGTGGATCTAGCGGGAGCCTACAATGAGCAGTTCTTC. Translated, it gives CASSQVDLAGAYNEQFF.